This T cell receptor beta chain was sequenced for a study of CD8 T cells in ankylosing spondylitis. Study results and limitations: Researchers report that disease-linked clones proved CD8+ and relatively rare in peripheral blood. Apparently characteristic of ankylosing spondylitis blood was a TCR beta motif (roughly eight highly homologous variants).

TCRdb processed the 5' RACE reads anew with MiXCR; each CDR3 protein has one entry. Among under 850,000 distinct CDR3 sequences listed, around a fifth were seen once. This clonotype was counted between two and nine times. Its target is not known. The CDR3 totals 12 residues. Trimming shortened V by 6 bases and J by 3 bases, and 8 bases separated the two germline ends. Sequenced material: blood, either unsorted or a sorted T cell fraction (not recorded which). This TCR was sampled from a male donor with ankylosing spondylitis. The chain combines TRBV12-3 or TRBV12-4 with TRBJ1-1, with D maybe TRBD1 (5 bases). CDR3 residues: CASRGDHTEAFF. CDR3 coding DNA: TGTGCCAGCAGGGGGGATCACACTGAAGCTTTCTTT.